This T cell receptor beta chain was obtained from a study of T cells in tuberculosis. Clones were sequenced by immunoSEQ multiplex PCR, and TCRdb holds only the in-frame ones, with some missing. The sample holds approximately 59,000 clones, approximately 81% seen once. The CDR3 is 17 residues long. Germline assignment: CDR1 ENHRY and CDR2 SYGVKD. The ends were cut back, 0 bases at V and 0 bases at J, with 9 bases in the middle. After thawing and overnight rest, PBMC were stained with GMM-loaded CD1B tetramer, viability dye and anti-CD3 for sorting. The lipid loaded on the CD1B tetramers was C32 glucose monomycolate from Rhodococcus equi.

The chain uses TRBV10-3 and TRBJ2-6; D gene ambiguous. The source material was CD1b-GMM tetramer-negative cells sorted from PBMCs. The TCR was taken from an adult woman with latent tuberculosis. The CDR3 is CAISESLQSSGANVLTF. CDR3 DNA sequence: TGTGCCATCAGTGAGTCCCTACAGAGCTCTGGGGCCAACGTCCTGACTTTC.